A single sample gave rise to the 27 T cell receptor beta chains below, sequenced in a study of tumor-infiltrating lymphocytes in primary liver carcinoma. The investigators made TCR beta cDNA from 400 to 550 ng total RNA, using a constant-region primer. Each TCR beta library was derived from three nested multiplex PCR rounds that employed slightly modified ARM-PCR. The first two PCR rounds used TRBV1-TRBV30 forward primers with a C-beta reverse primer, about 10 cycles each. TCRdb re-derived calls from the multiplex PCR reads in MiXCR, one entry per CDR3 protein. The sample contains 40,000 to 60,000 distinct CDR3 sequences, 55% to 75% of which appear only once. The source material, 20-30 mg of unsorted bulk tissue, was used to co-extract RNA and DNA. Sequencing was done on a sample of liver tumor tissue from sampling region 5. As to subset: tumor region T5, tumor centre. These receptors were collected from a man between 35 and 55 years old with primary liver carcinoma and hepatitis B virus infection.

Comments on this clonotype: Germline and junction disagree at one end, which may indicate a read error. The V call is TRBV4-1, the J call TRBJ2-1; TRBD1 matches 10 bases. The CDR3 runs 15 residues. CDR1 MGHRA and CDR2 YSYEKL come from the germline V gene. CDR3 DNA: TGCGCCGGCAGCTACCGACAGGGGGCGAGCGATGAGCAGTTCTTC. It is translated as CAGSYRQGASDEQFF.

This clonotype appeared once. The rearrangement links TRBV6-6 to TRBJ2-1; D not resolved. V shed 8 bases and J shed 8 bases, with 13 bases lying between them. The length of the CDR3 is 12 residues. Germline CDR1 MNHNY, CDR2 SVGAGI (reference sequence). Written as DNA, the CDR3 is TGTGCCAGCTGTCACATGGGCGATGAGCAGTTCTTC. It is translated as CASCHMGDEQFF.

As to this clonotype: Relative to the germline gene, one junction end is altered; a read error may explain this. V usage is TRBV6-6 and J usage is TRBJ2-2; weak D call: TRBD2 (7 bases). Germline-derived CDR1 and CDR2 are MNHNY and SVGAGI (reference sequence). The CDR3 spans 15 residues. CDR3 DNA: TGTGCCAGCAACAGGGAGGGCGGGGGCACCGAGGAGCTGTTCTTT. This translates into CASNREGGGTEELFF.

The V call is TRBV29-1, the J call TRBJ1-1; D gene uncertain. Germline V CDR1 and CDR2: SQVTM, ANQGSEA. The CDR3 covers 11 residues. This CDR3 is CIIERNTEAFF. The CDR3 region has the DNA TGCATCATTGAACGGAACACTGAAGCTTTCTTT.

This clonotype was detected a few times. This chain uses TRBV11-2 with TRBJ2-1, with TRBD2 as a possible D gene (6 bases). The V end lost 3 bases, the J end lost 14 bases, and 20 bases lay between the germline ends. CDR3 length: 14 amino acids. Germline V gives CDR1 SGHAT, CDR2 FQNNGV. CDR3 DNA: TGTGCCAGCAGCTTGGGAGAGGAGGGATTAGGGAAGTTCTTC. It specifies CASSLGEEGLGKFF.

The chain uses TRBV6-5 and TRBJ2-4; no clear D. Trimming removed 5 bases at V and 7 bases at J, with 15 bases between. Germline CDR1 MNHEY, CDR2 SVGAGI. The CDR3 totals 14 residues. CDR3 region: CASSRKENNNIQYF. CDR3 DNA sequence: TGTGCCAGCAGTCGCAAGGAGAATAATAACATTCAGTACTTC.

In regard to this clonotype: Likely a read error: the CDR3 ends without its conserved phenylalanine or tryptophan. Because the CDR3's place on the DNA is in doubt, the DNA is left out and the CDR3 is given as listed by TCRdb. The CDR3 spells CASSLGGTLPYDQYL. The chain is built from TRBV11-2 and TRBJ2-7; the tabulated D call, TRBD2, remains unverified against the DNA. The CDR3 comprises 15 residues, both ends counted. The germline V gene encodes CDR1 SGHAT and CDR2 FQNNGV.

Concerning this clonotype itself: The CDR3 does not end in the conserved phenylalanine or tryptophan, so this is likely a read error. The limits of the CDR3 on the DNA are not certain, so only TCRdb's listed CDR3 is given. The CDR3 protein is CASRPEGLTYEQYL. The chain carries TRBV6-5 and TRBJ2-7; the D call in the table, TRBD2, was not verified against the DNA. The CDR3 length is 14 residues, termini included. The germline gives CDR1 MNHEY, CDR2 SVGAGI.

Comments on this clonotype: An end of the junction differs from the germline gene, which may be a read error. The rearrangement joins TRBV13 to TRBJ2-7, with D uncertain. The CDR3 runs to 14 residues. Germline CDR1 reads PRHDT; CDR2 reads FYEKMQ (reference sequence). The CDR3 loop reads CSSSLAIPKGKQYF. CDR3 bases: TGTTCCAGCAGCTTAGCCATCCCCAAAGGGAAGCAGTACTTC.

J is TRBJ2-7 and V is TRBV28; TRBD2 matches at 10 bases. The CDR3 totals 14 residues. Per the germline V gene, CDR1 is MDHEN and CDR2 is SYDVKM. The junction had 5 bases not matched to a gene; V was cut back by 5 bases and J by 4 bases. CDR3 nucleotide sequence: TGTGCCAGCAGTCGACTAGCGGGTGGATACGAGCAGTACTTC. Its protein is CASSRLAGGYEQYF.

This clonotype appeared many times. The gene calls are TRBV12-3 or TRBV12-4 and TRBJ1-5; a possible D gene is TRBD1 (6 bases). Trimming left V 5 bases short and J 2 bases short, with 19 bases between. The CDR3 runs 17 residues. Written as DNA, the CDR3 is TGTGCCAGCAGTGAGGCAACAGGGCCGGCGGGCAATCAGCCCCAGCATTTT. It specifies CASSEATGPAGNQPQHF.

The chain joins TRBV12-3 or TRBV12-4 to TRBJ2-5; 7 nucleotides line up with TRBD2. V shed 2 bases and J 3 bases; nucleotides not matched to a gene: 12. This CDR3 has 17 residues. Here the CDR3 reads CASSLRNGGTKKETQYF. The CDR3 nucleotides are TGTGCCAGCAGTTTAAGGAATGGCGGGACTAAAAAAGAGACCCAGTACTTC.

Concerning this clonotype itself: One end of the junction fails to match germline, which may point to a read error. The chain is built from TRBV4-1 and TRBJ2-7, with TRBD2 matching over 7 bases. The CDR3 sequence is 17 residues long. Germline V gene sequence: CDR1 MGHRA, CDR2 YSYEKL. The CDR3 DNA reads TGCACCAGCAGCCTTTACCCTAGCGGAGGCGTCTCCTACGAGCAGTACTTC. Protein: CTSSLYPSGGVSYEQYF.

This chain connects TRBV28 to TRBJ1-2; D not certain. V lost 10 bases and J lost 12, with 21 bases in between. The CDR3 has 12 residues. CDR1 is MDHEN, CDR2 SYDVKM, per germline. CDR3 nucleotide sequence: TGTGCCATCCCCCTAGATTCAGGCGGCAACACCTTC. Translation: CAIPLDSGGNTF.

This clonotype turned up a few times. J is TRBJ1-2 and V is TRBV12-3 or TRBV12-4; no reliable D call. V dropped 3 bases and J dropped 4 bases, with 18 bases sitting between them. The CDR3 totals 16 residues. Here the CDR3 reads CASSFFFGPEFYGYTF. CDR3 sequence (DNA): TGTGCCAGCAGTTTTTTCTTTGGACCCGAGTTCTATGGCTACACCTTC.

A note on this clonotype: One end of the junction is discordant with germline, which a read error may explain. The chain is built from TRBV7-7 and TRBJ2-5; a possible D gene is TRBD1 (5 bases). Germline V lookup: CDR1 SSHAT, CDR2 FNYEAQ (reference sequence). The CDR3 runs 13 residues. This chain's CDR3 is CASSFDSTETQYF. CDR3 coding DNA: TGTGCTAGCAGCTTCGACAGTACCGAGACCCAGTACTTC.

This clonotype has more than one count but fewer than ten. A read error may be the cause here, since a much bigger clone is one base away. The J gene is TRBJ2-5, the V gene TRBV5-1; the match to TRBD1 covers 7 bases. The length of the CDR3 is 14 residues. Germline lookup yields CDR1 SGHRS and CDR2 YFSETQ. V shed 7 bases and J 5 bases; nucleotides not matched to a gene: 11. The CDR3 nucleotides are TGCGCCAGCGGCATAGGGGGCTTGGGGGAGACCCAGTACTTC. It translates to CASGIGGLGETQYF. The whole variable domain, filled in from reference TRBV5-1 and TRBJ2-5, reads KAGVTQTPRYLIKTRGQQVTLSCSPISGHRSVSWYQQTPGQGLQFLFEYFSETQRNKGNFPGRFSGRQFSNSRSEMNVSTLELGDSALYLCASGIGGLGETQYFGPGTRLLVL.

In the case of this clonotype: An end of the junction does not agree with germline; a read error may underlie this. The rearrangement uses TRBV7-9 and TRBJ2-5, with D possibly being TRBD1 (6 bases). The CDR3 loop spans 16 amino acids. Germline lookup yields CDR1 SEHNR and CDR2 FQNEAQ (reference sequence). The CDR3 bases are TGTGTCAGCAGCTCCCGGGGCAGGGGAGTCCAAGAGACCCCGTACTTC. Its protein product is CVSSSRGRGVQETPYF. Complete variable domain (other parts from reference TRBV7-9 and TRBJ2-5): DTGVSQNPRHKITKRGQNVTFRCDPISEHNRLYWYRQTLGQGPEFLTYFQNEAQLEKSRLLSDRFSAERPKGSFSTLEIQRTEQGDSAMYLCVSSSRGRGVQETPYFGPGTRLLVL.

About this clonotype: Because it lacks the conserved phenylalanine or tryptophan at the end, this CDR3 is likely a read error. No DNA is shown, since the ends of the CDR3 on it are uncertain; the CDR3 is the one TCRdb lists. This chain uses TRBV11-2 with TRBJ2-2; the table's D call, TRBD2, was not checked against the DNA. The CDR3 adds up to 17 amino acids, both ends counted. Germline loops: CDR1 SGHAT, CDR2 FQNNGV. Here the CDR3 reads CASGGGLAERNTGELLS.

Worth noting for this clonotype: At one end the junction does not follow the germline gene, possibly because of a read error. The chain uses TRBV6-6 and TRBJ1-5, with D possibly being TRBD1 (5 bases). The CDR3 covers 14 residues. Germline V lookup: CDR1 MNHNY, CDR2 SVGAGI (reference sequence). CDR3 region: CVSSGDGSNQARHF. The CDR3 DNA reads as TGTGTCAGCAGTGGGGACGGTAGCAATCAGGCCCGGCATTTT.

The chain combines TRBV12-3 or TRBV12-4 with TRBJ1-3, with a weak D call TRBD1 (6 bases). The length of the CDR3 is 14 residues. The chain's CDR3 is CLSSLQGAGNTIYF. Here the CDR3 DNA reads TGTCTCAGCAGCCTACAGGGAGCCGGAAACACCATATATTTT.

In regard to this clonotype: Mismatch with germline at one junction end may stem from a read error. The V and J genes are TRBV4-1 and TRBJ2-3; D is uncertain. From germline, CDR1 is MGHRA and CDR2 YSYEKL. This CDR3 has 17 amino acids. The CDR3 region has the DNA TGCGCCGGCAGCCAGGATGCTACACAGTCTAGCACAGATACGCAGTATTTT. This gives the protein CAGSQDATQSSTDTQYF.

The chain joins TRBV12-3 or TRBV12-4 to TRBJ2-7; D possibly matches TRBD1 or TRBD2 (6 bases each). The CDR3 sequence is 12 residues long. Trimming pared 11 bases from V and 3 bases from J, leaving 14 bases between. The CDR3 sequence: CACGLQGYEQYF. The DNA of the CDR3 is TGTGCCTGCGGACTACAGGGCTACGAGCAGTACTTC.

Turning to this clonotype: One end of the junction is discordant with germline, which a read error may explain. DNA for the CDR3: TGCGCCAGCAGCCCCGAGCTAGTCCTCCCCCAAGAGACCCAGCACTTC. It codes for CASSPELVLPQETQHF. This chain uses TRBV5-1 with TRBJ2-5; D is unclear. From germline, CDR1 is SGHRS and CDR2 YFSETQ. The CDR3 is 16 amino acids.

A word on this clonotype: The CDR3 ends on some other residue instead of the conserved phenylalanine or tryptophan, so this is likely a read error. It is unclear where the CDR3 begins or ends on the DNA, so no DNA is shown, and the CDR3 is as TCRdb lists it. This chain connects TRBV11-2 to TRBJ2-7; the D call in the table, TRBD2, was not verified against the DNA. Germline V gene sequence: CDR1 SGHAT, CDR2 FQNNGV. The CDR3 adds up to 15 amino acids, both ends counted. CDR3 loop: CASSLAEDHECERYL.

Only one count was recorded for this clonotype. A much larger clone differs by one base, so this may be a read error. This chain connects TRBV7-8 to TRBJ2-7; 10 positions match TRBD1. Germline V lookup: CDR1 SGHVS, CDR2 FQNEAQ. The CDR3 totals 13 residues. The V segment lost 8 bases and the J segment 6 bases; nucleotides outside the gene matches: 7. CDR3 DNA: TGTGCCAGCTGCAGGGACAGGGGTGTCGAGCAGTACTTC. Amino acid sequence: CASCRDRGVEQYF. Looking up the rest from reference TRBV7-8 and TRBJ2-7 gives the full variable domain: GAGVSQSPRYKVAKRGQDVALRCDPISGHVSLFWYQQALGQGPEFLTYFQNEAQLDKSGLPSDRFFAERPEGSVSTLKIQRTQQEDSAVYLCASCRDRGVEQYFGPGTRLTVT.

The gene calls are TRBV20-1 and TRBJ2-7; D might be TRBD1 or TRBD2, each matching 5 bases. This CDR3 region has 14 residues. The germline V gene encodes CDR1 DFQATT and CDR2 SNEGSKA (reference sequence). V was pared by 1 base and J by 3 bases, with 13 bases between. The CDR3 sequence: CSARGSGTDYEQYF. Written as DNA, the CDR3 is TGCAGTGCTAGAGGTTCAGGGACGGACTACGAGCAGTACTTC.